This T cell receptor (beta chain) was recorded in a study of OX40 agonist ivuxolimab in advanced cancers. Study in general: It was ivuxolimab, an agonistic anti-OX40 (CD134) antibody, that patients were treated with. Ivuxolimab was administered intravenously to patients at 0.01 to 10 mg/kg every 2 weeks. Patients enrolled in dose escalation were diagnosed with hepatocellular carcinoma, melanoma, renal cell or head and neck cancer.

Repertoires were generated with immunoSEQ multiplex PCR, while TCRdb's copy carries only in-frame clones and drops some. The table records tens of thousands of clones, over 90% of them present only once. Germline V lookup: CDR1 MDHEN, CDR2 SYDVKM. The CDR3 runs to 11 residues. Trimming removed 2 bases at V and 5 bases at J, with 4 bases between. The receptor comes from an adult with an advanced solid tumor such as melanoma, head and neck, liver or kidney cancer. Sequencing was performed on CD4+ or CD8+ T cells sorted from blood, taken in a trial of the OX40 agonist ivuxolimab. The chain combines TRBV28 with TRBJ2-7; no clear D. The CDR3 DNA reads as TGTGCCAGCAGTTTAGATCACGAGCAGTACTTC. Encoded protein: CASSLDHEQYF.